This T cell receptor (beta chain) is from a study of vaccination and CD4 T cells after COVID-19. Study-wide background: Some control cultures received a CEFX pool, which served as the positive control. Others received an HIV-1 Nef pool or no peptide. General study points: In convalescent patients, 304 of 307 vaccine-specific clones were spike mono-reactive.

Cultured CD4+ T-cell DNA underwent Oncomine TCR Beta short-read sequencing. TCRdb passed the PCR reads through MiXCR, listing each CDR3 protein once. The sample includes about 18,000 distinct CDR3 sequences, over 40% of them seen just once. Time point given: late sampling 161 to 241 days after vaccination in a few convalescent patients. The treatment: roughly 11-day PBMC culture with coronavirus spike peptide pools or control peptides (ViraFEST assay). Only a few counts were recorded for this clonotype. Its target is not known. CDR3 length: 14 amino acids. V lost 1 base, J lost 1 base, and 7 bases lay in between.

This sequence originates from a human donor who had recovered from COVID-19. Material: CD4+ T cells from blood, cultured in vitro, obtained about 7 months after SARS-CoV-2 vaccination. The chain has TRBV12-3 or TRBV12-4 and TRBJ1-1; D is uncertain. The CDR3: CASSLGVRNTEAFF. In DNA form, the CDR3 reads TGTGCCAGCAGTTTAGGGGTAAGGAACACTGAAGCTTTCTTT.